A selection of T cell receptor beta chains follows, all from one sample in a study of CD8 T cells in ankylosing spondylitis. TCRdb independently ran MiXCR on the 5' RACE reads; one entry per CDR3 protein. The sample consists of roughly 250,000 distinct CDR3 sequences, about 9.1% of them appearing once. The sequenced sample was blood, either unsorted or a sorted T cell fraction (not recorded which). These receptors were obtained from a male donor with ankylosing spondylitis or in good health (not recorded which). The CDR3 runs from the conserved cysteine through the conserved F or W. A D gene is named only where the DNA matches it firmly. Only some rows state a clone size, as once, few, many or a class for expanded clones.

j_call | v_call | d_call | clone_size | cdr3_aa | cdr3_nt
TRBJ1-1 | TRBV7-2 | . | many | CASSPQLNTEAFF | TGTGCCAGCAGCCCTCAATTGAACACTGAAGCTTTCTTT
TRBJ2-1 | TRBV10-3 | . | many | CAISESRENEQFF | TGTGCCATCAGTGAGTCGAGAGAAAATGAGCAGTTCTTC
TRBJ2-5 | TRBV9 | . | many | CASSVGSPLGIETQYF | TGTGCCAGCAGCGTAGGCTCCCCCCTAGGGATAGAGACCCAGTACTTC
TRBJ1-3 | TRBV20-1 | TRBD1 | many | CSASSTGAPSGNTIYF | TGCAGTGCTAGCAGTACAGGGGCTCCTTCTGGAAACACCATATATTTT
TRBJ2-3 | TRBV15 | . | many | CATSRLLADTQYF | TGTGCCACCAGCAGGTTACTAGCAGATACGCAGTATTTT
TRBJ2-1 | TRBV12-3/TRBV12-4 | . | many | CASSLDYPARGNEQFF | TGTGCCAGCAGTTTAGACTACCCGGCACGAGGGAATGAGCAGTTCTTC
TRBJ2-7 | TRBV20-1 | . | many | CSATADGTHEQYF | TGCAGTGCGACAGCTGACGGGACCCACGAGCAGTACTTC
TRBJ2-7 | TRBV5-6 | TRBD2 | . | CASSLFGREDSSEQYF | TGTGCCAGCAGCTTGTTCGGGCGGGAGGACTCCTCCGAGCAGTACTTC
TRBJ1-2 | TRBV5-1 | . | many | CASSLDVDGVGGYTF | TGCGCCAGCAGCTTGGATGTGGACGGGGTGGGTGGCTACACCTTC
TRBJ1-2 | TRBV9 | . | many | CASSVEFTGEDGYTF | TGTGCCAGCAGCGTAGAATTCACGGGGGAGGACGGCTACACCTTC
TRBJ2-7 | TRBV28 | . | few | CASSGLLSYEQYF | TGTGCCAGCAGTGGGCTCCTTTCCTACGAGCAGTACTTC
TRBJ2-3 | TRBV4-1 | . | few | CASSQALQPGTDTQYF | TGCGCCAGCAGCCAAGCCCTCCAGCCGGGCACAGATACGCAGTATTTT
TRBJ2-1 | TRBV28 | TRBD2 | few | CASNSLGTSGRAYNEQFF | TGTGCCAGCAACTCCCTCGGGACTAGCGGGAGGGCCTACAATGAGCAGTTCTTC
TRBJ1-1 | TRBV7-9 | . | . | CASSTGRNTEAFF | TGTGCCAGCAGCACAGGACGCAACACTGAAGCTTTCTTT
TRBJ2-5 | TRBV20-1 | . | many | CSASGLVRAETQYF | TGCAGTGCTAGTGGTCTCGTTCGGGCGGAGACCCAGTACTTC
TRBJ1-2 | TRBV18 | . | . | CASSRGHFEYGYTF | TGTGCCAGCTCACGCGGACACTTTGAGTATGGCTACACCTTC